This is a list of T cell receptor beta chains from one sample in a study of technical replicates of blood from a handful of donors. TCRdb's copy holds only in-frame clones and misses some; the assay was immunoSEQ multiplex PCR. Of some 60,000 clones in the sample, approximately 87% were seen once. The sequencing sample was made of PBMCs. The receptors derive from a human donor in good health. Some clones in this sample may be carry-over from other donors' samples. Both conserved end residues are part of each CDR3. A D gene is named only where the DNA matches it firmly.

CDR3 length: 13
D gene: .
V gene: TRBV7-2
J gene: TRBJ2-3
CDR3 protein: CASSLELTDTQYF

CDR3 length: 18
D gene: TRBD2
V gene: TRBV10-3
J gene: TRBJ2-3
CDR3 protein: CAISEPRLAGGLTDTQYF

CDR3 length: 16
D gene: .
V gene: TRBV9
J gene: TRBJ2-3
CDR3 protein: CASSAKLAAGTDTQYF

CDR3 length: 15
D gene: .
V gene: TRBV7-2
J gene: TRBJ2-7
CDR3 protein: CASSPRISREYEQYF

CDR3 length: 15
D gene: TRBD1
V gene: TRBV7-6
J gene: TRBJ2-7
CDR3 protein: CASSPTRGPTYEQYF

CDR3 length: 14
D gene: .
V gene: TRBV7-2
J gene: TRBJ1-1
CDR3 protein: CASSFGGRKTEAFF

CDR3 length: 15
D gene: TRBD1
V gene: TRBV5-1
J gene: TRBJ1-2
CDR3 protein: CASSLEQGGLYGYTF

CDR3 length: 14
D gene: .
V gene: TRBV15
J gene: TRBJ2-7
CDR3 protein: CATSRDPGLYEQYF

CDR3 length: 14
D gene: TRBD1
V gene: TRBV2
J gene: TRBJ2-5
CDR3 protein: CASSERTGSGTQYF

CDR3 length: 12
D gene: TRBD2
V gene: TRBV29-1
J gene: TRBJ2-7
CDR3 protein: CSVRGGSYEQYF

CDR3 length: 15
D gene: TRBD1
V gene: TRBV27
J gene: TRBJ1-2
CDR3 protein: CASSLKGQGSYGYTF

CDR3 length: 15
D gene: .
V gene: TRBV6-6
J gene: TRBJ1-2
CDR3 protein: CASRPSTGIGYGYTF

CDR3 length: 15
D gene: .
V gene: TRBV5-6
J gene: TRBJ2-7
CDR3 protein: CASSLSGEDSYEQYF

CDR3 length: 14
D gene: TRBD1
V gene: TRBV29-1
J gene: TRBJ1-2
CDR3 protein: CSVEGQGANYGYTF

CDR3 length: 11
D gene: .
V gene: TRBV20-1
J gene: TRBJ2-7
CDR3 protein: CSATSGYEQYF

CDR3 length: 17
D gene: TRBD1
V gene: TRBV2
J gene: TRBJ2-3
CDR3 protein: CASRPGQGVRGTDTQYF

CDR3 length: 14
D gene: .
V gene: TRBV9
J gene: TRBJ1-1
CDR3 protein: CASSHRVEDTEAFF

CDR3 length: 14
D gene: .
V gene: TRBV9
J gene: TRBJ1-6
CDR3 protein: CASSVVGRGSPLHF

CDR3 length: 14
D gene: .
V gene: TRBV15
J gene: TRBJ1-1
CDR3 protein: CATSRDRGPNTAFF

CDR3 length: 15
D gene: TRBD2
V gene: TRBV7-2
J gene: TRBJ2-7
CDR3 protein: CASSLYDRSGDEQYF

CDR3 length: 17
D gene: TRBD1
V gene: TRBV18
J gene: TRBJ2-6
CDR3 protein: CASSSITGGGGANVLTF

CDR3 length: 16
D gene: TRBD2
V gene: TRBV30
J gene: TRBJ2-5
CDR3 protein: CAWGPGLAGAQETQYF

CDR3 length: 14
D gene: TRBD1
V gene: TRBV5-5
J gene: TRBJ1-1
CDR3 protein: CASSRDRRPNEAFF

CDR3 length: 14
D gene: TRBD2
V gene: TRBV5-6
J gene: TRBJ2-7
CDR3 protein: CASSYRDYFYEQYF

CDR3 length: 15
D gene: TRBD2
V gene: TRBV2
J gene: TRBJ2-1
CDR3 protein: CASRPGLATYNEQFF

CDR3 length: 14
D gene: TRBD1
V gene: TRBV12-5
J gene: TRBJ2-7
CDR3 protein: CASVSDRGGYEQYF

CDR3 length: 12
D gene: TRBD1
V gene: TRBV9
J gene: TRBJ2-7
CDR3 protein: CASSWTGPEQYF

CDR3 length: 16
D gene: .
V gene: TRBV6-5
J gene: TRBJ1-4
CDR3 protein: CASSYRRGQSNEKLFF

CDR3 length: 12
D gene: .
V gene: TRBV23-1
J gene: TRBJ1-6
CDR3 protein: CVKQGIGSPLHF

CDR3 length: 15
D gene: .
V gene: TRBV7-9
J gene: TRBJ1-3
CDR3 protein: CASSPQGRFGNTIYF

CDR3 length: 17
D gene: TRBD1
V gene: TRBV5-4
J gene: TRBJ1-3
CDR3 protein: CASSLGSGGFYGNTIYF

CDR3 length: 14
D gene: .
V gene: TRBV7-2
J gene: TRBJ2-7
CDR3 protein: CASSLDRGVDEQYF

CDR3 length: 15
D gene: .
V gene: TRBV6-5
J gene: TRBJ2-6
CDR3 protein: CASRQGSSGANVLTF

CDR3 length: 18
D gene: TRBD2
V gene: TRBV18
J gene: TRBJ2-1
CDR3 protein: CASSPQSLAGGAYNEQFF

CDR3 length: 14
D gene: TRBD2
V gene: TRBV11-1
J gene: TRBJ2-1
CDR3 protein: CASVGSGNYNEQFF

CDR3 length: 12
D gene: .
V gene: TRBV7-2
J gene: TRBJ1-5
CDR3 protein: CASSLQGQPQHF

CDR3 length: 16
D gene: TRBD1
V gene: TRBV19
J gene: TRBJ1-4
CDR3 protein: CATRDRGRYDNEKLFF

CDR3 length: 11
D gene: .
V gene: TRBV2
J gene: TRBJ1-2
CDR3 protein: CASSVEGSYTF

CDR3 length: 13
D gene: .
V gene: TRBV4-3
J gene: TRBJ1-4
CDR3 protein: CASSQERGIKLFF

CDR3 length: 16
D gene: TRBD1
V gene: TRBV7-9
J gene: TRBJ1-1
CDR3 protein: CASSSRQGIENTEAFF

CDR3 length: 15
D gene: TRBD2
V gene: TRBV9
J gene: TRBJ2-3
CDR3 protein: CASSVSGTSVDTQYF

CDR3 length: 14
D gene: .
V gene: TRBV6-5
J gene: TRBJ1-1
CDR3 protein: CASSYSARRTEAFF

CDR3 length: 15
D gene: .
V gene: TRBV11-2
J gene: TRBJ1-4
CDR3 protein: CASSLGTVVNEKLFF

CDR3 length: 12
D gene: .
V gene: TRBV7-9
J gene: TRBJ2-7
CDR3 protein: CASSWGAYEQYF

CDR3 length: 16
D gene: TRBD1
V gene: TRBV4-1
J gene: TRBJ1-2
CDR3 protein: CASSHQTGAANYGYTF

CDR3 length: 12
D gene: TRBD2
V gene: TRBV27
J gene: TRBJ2-1
CDR3 protein: CASSTQRGVEFF

CDR3 length: 14
D gene: .
V gene: TRBV4-1
J gene: TRBJ1-2
CDR3 protein: CASSQDRQGSGYTF

CDR3 length: 15
D gene: TRBD1
V gene: TRBV7-2
J gene: TRBJ2-1
CDR3 protein: CASSPGTGPSNEQFF

CDR3 length: 16
D gene: .
V gene: TRBV15
J gene: TRBJ2-3
CDR3 protein: CATSRGGDSGTDTQYF

CDR3 length: 16
D gene: TRBD2
V gene: TRBV5-4
J gene: TRBJ2-7
CDR3 protein: CASSNTPGLAGHEQYF

CDR3 length: 11
D gene: .
V gene: TRBV10-3
J gene: TRBJ2-1
CDR3 protein: CAIRTDNEQFF